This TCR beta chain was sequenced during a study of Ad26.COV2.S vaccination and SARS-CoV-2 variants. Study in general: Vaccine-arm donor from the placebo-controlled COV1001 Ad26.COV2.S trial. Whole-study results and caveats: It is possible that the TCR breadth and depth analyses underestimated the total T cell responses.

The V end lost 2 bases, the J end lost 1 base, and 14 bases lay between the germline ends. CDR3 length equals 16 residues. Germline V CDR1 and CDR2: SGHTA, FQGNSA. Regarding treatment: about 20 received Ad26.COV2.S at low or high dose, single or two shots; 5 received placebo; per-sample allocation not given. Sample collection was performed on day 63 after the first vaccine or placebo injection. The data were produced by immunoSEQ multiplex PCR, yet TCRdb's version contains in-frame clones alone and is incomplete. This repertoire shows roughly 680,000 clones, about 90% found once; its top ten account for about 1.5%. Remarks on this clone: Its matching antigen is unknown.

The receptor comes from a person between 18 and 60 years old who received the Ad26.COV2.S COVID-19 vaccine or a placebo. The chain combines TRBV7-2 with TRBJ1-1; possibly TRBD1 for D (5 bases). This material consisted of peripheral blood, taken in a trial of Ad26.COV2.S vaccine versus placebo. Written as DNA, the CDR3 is TGTGCCAGCAGCTTAAACTGGGCGGGGGGGAACACTGAAGCTTTCTTT. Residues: CASSLNWAGGNTEAFF.